Following are 30 T cell receptor beta chains from one sample sequenced in a study of T cell responses to AZD1222 COVID-19 vaccine. Assay used: immunoSEQ multiplex PCR; TCRdb lists only in-frame clones, some missing. The sample carries 200,000 to 300,000 clones, approximately 93% recorded once. The specimen was peripheral blood, collected on day 0 of AZD1222 vaccination. Receptor source: an adult in good health.

The chain links TRBV4-1 to TRBJ1-6; possibly TRBD1 for D (5 bases). Per the germline V gene, CDR1 is MGHRA and CDR2 is YSYEKL. The CDR3 is made up of 17 amino acids. Trimming took off 0 bases at V and 6 bases at J, with 15 bases between the two ends. For the CDR3, the DNA is TGCGCCAGCAGCCAAGATGGGACGGTGAGGGCTAATTCACCCCTCCACTTT. Encoded protein: CASSQDGTVRANSPLHF.

The chain recombines TRBV19 with TRBJ1-5, with 7 bases matching TRBD1. The germline V gene encodes CDR1 LNHDA and CDR2 SQIVND (reference sequence). The CDR3 has 14 residues. V lost 7 bases, J lost 1 base, and 4 bases stayed unmatched. CDR3 sequence (DNA): TGTGCCAGTAAAACAGGGGTCAGCAATCAGCCCCAGCATTTT. It specifies CASKTGVSNQPQHF.

The chain links TRBV28 to TRBJ2-7; 10 bases agree with TRBD2. Looked up from germline, CDR1 is MDHEN and CDR2 is SYDVKM. The CDR3 extends over 12 amino acids. V gave up 6 bases and J gave up 7 bases; unmatched junction bases: 3. The CDR3 bases are TGTGCCAGCAGCCCACTAGCGGGGGAGCAGTACTTC. It is translated as CASSPLAGEQYF.

The CDR3 coding sequence is TGTGCCAGCAGCAAGGTTGGGACAGGGGAGGAAAAACTGTTTTTT. Its protein is CASSKVGTGEEKLFF. This sequence joins TRBV21-1 and TRBJ1-4; whether TRBD1, the table's D call, matches the DNA was not checked. TRBV21-1 is a recognized pseudogene. The CDR3 totals 15 residues.

The genes are TRBV28 and TRBJ2-7; D remains ambiguous. Trimming pared 4 bases from V and 3 bases from J, leaving 7 bases between. The CDR3 runs 12 residues. The germline V gene encodes CDR1 MDHEN and CDR2 SYDVKM. Here the CDR3 reads CASSYGYYEQYF. In DNA form, the CDR3 reads TGTGCCAGCAGTTACGGGTACTACGAGCAGTACTTC.

CDR3 amino acids: CASSGRAPYEQYF. CDR3 in DNA: TGTGCCAGCAGCGGGAGGGCCCCTTACGAGCAGTACTTC. This chain connects TRBV7-2 to TRBJ2-7; 7 bases agree with TRBD2. The V gene end was trimmed by 5 bases and the J gene end by 4 bases; junction bases not matched to a gene: 5. Germline V CDR1 and CDR2: SGHTA, FQGNSA. This CDR3 contains 13 residues.

J is TRBJ2-5 and V is TRBV6-2 or TRBV6-3; D ambiguous. V was clipped by 6 bases and J by 1 base, with 15 bases between them. Germline CDR1 and CDR2: MNHEY and SVGEGT. The CDR3 extends over 15 amino acids. CDR3 loop: CASSNSWGSQETQYF. The CDR3 DNA reads as TGTGCCAGCAGCAATAGCTGGGGATCCCAAGAGACCCAGTACTTC.

The chain couples TRBV2 to TRBJ1-1; D gene unclear. The germline gives CDR1 SNHLY, CDR2 FYNNEI. The CDR3 has 13 residues. Trimming left V 1 base short and J 6 bases short, with 9 bases between. The CDR3 sequence is CASSEEAGAEAFF. CDR3 DNA sequence: TGTGCCAGCAGTGAAGAGGCAGGAGCTGAAGCTTTCTTT.

The V call is TRBV6-2 or TRBV6-3, the J call TRBJ1-1, with D perhaps TRBD1 (5 bases). There are 13 residues in the CDR3. V was clipped by 2 bases and J by 2 bases, with 6 bases between them. Germline V gene lookup returns CDR1 MNHEY and CDR2 SVGEGT. Written as DNA, the CDR3 is TGTGCCAGCAGTTACCGGGACAACACTGAAGCTTTCTTT. Translated: CASSYRDNTEAFF.

The rearrangement links TRBV28 to TRBJ1-2; 10 nucleotides match TRBD1. The CDR3 is 15 amino acids. The germline V gene has CDR1 MDHEN and CDR2 SYDVKM. V was clipped by 7 bases and J by 4 bases; unmatched bases: 9. The CDR3 loop reads CASIGTGAISYGYTF. The CDR3, as DNA: TGTGCCAGCATTGGGACAGGGGCTATAAGCTATGGCTACACCTTC.

V and J are TRBV7-2 and TRBJ2-3, with D perhaps matching TRBD2 (5 bases). Germline V gives CDR1 SGHTA, CDR2 FQGNSA. The CDR3 is 15 residues long. Trimming removed 2 bases at V and 0 bases at J, with 9 bases between. The CDR3 reads CASSLLSGSTDTQYF. DNA for the CDR3: TGTGCCAGCAGCTTACTGAGCGGAAGCACAGATACGCAGTATTTT. Looking up the rest from reference TRBV7-2 and TRBJ2-3 gives the full variable domain: GAGVSQSPSNKVTEKGKDVELRCDPISGHTALYWYRQSLGQGLEFLIYFQGNSAPDKSGLPSDRFSAERTGGSVSTLTIQRTQQEDSAVYLCASSLLSGSTDTQYFGPGTRLTVL.

This sequence joins TRBV7-9 and TRBJ2-1; D gene uncertain. Between the trimmed V and J ends, which lost 5 bases and 0 bases, there was a span of 11 bases. The CDR3 loop spans 15 amino acids. Germline loops: CDR1 SEHNR, CDR2 FQNEAQ (reference sequence). DNA for the CDR3: TGTGCCAGCAGCCTTGCTTGGGCCTCCTACAATGAGCAGTTCTTC. Translating it yields CASSLAWASYNEQFF.

The V and J genes are TRBV28 and TRBJ2-7; D possibly uses TRBD1 or TRBD2 (5 bases each). This CDR3 spans 12 amino acids. V gave up 4 bases and J gave up 9 bases, with 13 bases separating them. From germline, CDR1 is MDHEN and CDR2 SYDVKM. The CDR3 sequence is CASSSLGVRQYF. The CDR3 nucleotides are TGTGCCAGCAGTTCCCTGGGGGTGCGGCAGTACTTC.

CDR3 residues: CASSPTGGSNQPQHF. The CDR3 nucleotides read TGTGCCAGTAGTCCCACAGGGGGGAGCAATCAGCCCCAGCATTTT. This chain joins TRBV19 and TRBJ1-5; 8 bases are shared with TRBD1. With V trimmed by 5 bases and J by 1 base, 4 bases remained unmatched. The CDR3 has 15 amino acids. CDR1 is LNHDA, CDR2 SQIVND, per germline (reference sequence).

The chain employs TRBV6-6 and TRBJ2-1; no clear D. The CDR3 consists of 11 residues. Germline V lookup: CDR1 MNHNY, CDR2 SVGAGI (reference sequence). Trimming took off 5 bases at V and 8 bases at J, with 7 bases between the two ends. In DNA form, the CDR3 reads TGTGCCAGCAGTACACGGGATGAGCAGTTCTTC. This sequence encodes CASSTRDEQFF.

The chain is built from TRBV7-9 and TRBJ2-1; 9 bases are shared with TRBD2. Looked up from germline, CDR1 is SEHNR and CDR2 is FQNEAQ (reference sequence). This CDR3 contains 15 residues. V trimming: 5 bases; J trimming: 2 bases; junction bases outside the gene matches: 4. CDR3 sequence: CASSPGTSPYNEQFF. CDR3 nucleotides: TGTGCCAGCAGCCCCGGGACTAGCCCCTACAATGAGCAGTTCTTC.

This chain uses TRBV29-1 with TRBJ1-2; D is ambiguous. CDR1 is SQVTM and CDR2 is ANQGSEA in the germline V gene. V lost 2 bases and J 1 base, leaving 5 bases between the germline ends. This CDR3 is built from 12 residues. The CDR3 DNA reads as TGCAGCGTTGAATGGGGTAACTATGGCTACACCTTC. Translation: CSVEWGNYGYTF.

The V and J genes are TRBV19 and TRBJ1-5; no clear D gene. The CDR3 is made up of 13 amino acids. Germline V gene lookup returns CDR1 LNHDA and CDR2 SQIVND (reference sequence). The V gene lost 7 bases and the J gene lost 4 bases, with 11 bases spanning the gap. The CDR3 region has the DNA TGTGCCAGTAAAAATAGGCTAAATCAGCCCCAGCATTTT. Translation gives CASKNRLNQPQHF.

The J gene is TRBJ2-1, the V gene TRBV5-1; either TRBD1 or TRBD2 may fit D (6 bases each). V was clipped by 0 bases and J by 4 bases, with 11 bases between them. CDR3 length: 15 amino acids. Germline V gene data show CDR1 as SGHRS and CDR2 as YFSETQ. This CDR3 is CASSLDGGTYNEQFF. The CDR3 nucleotides read TGCGCCAGCAGCTTGGACGGGGGCACGTACAATGAGCAGTTCTTC.

The chain joins TRBV9 to TRBJ2-7; D is unclear. This CDR3 has 15 amino acids. Trimming pared 0 bases from V and 2 bases from J, leaving 12 bases between. Germline CDR1 is SGDLS and CDR2 is YYNGEE. In DNA, the CDR3 is TGTGCCAGCAGCGTAGGGCCCGAGAAAACCTACGAGCAGTACTTC. It is translated as CASSVGPEKTYEQYF. The complete variable domain, with remaining parts taken from reference TRBV9 and TRBJ2-7, reads DSGVTQTPKHLITATGQRVTLRCSPRSGDLSVYWYQQSLDQGLQFLIQYYNGEERAKGNILERFSAQQFPDLHSELNLSSLELGDSALYFCASSVGPEKTYEQYFGPGTRLTVT.

This clone was seen once. This chain connects TRBV27 to TRBJ2-1; 7 positions match TRBD2. The CDR3 extends over 13 amino acids. The trim removed 3 bases at V and 7 bases at J, leaving 3 bases unmatched. The germline gives CDR1 MNHEY, CDR2 SMNVEV (reference sequence). Here the CDR3 reads CASSFMGGNEQFF. The CDR3 bases are TGTGCCAGCAGTTTTATGGGGGGGAATGAGCAGTTCTTC.

This chain links TRBV7-3 with TRBJ2-1, with TRBD2 matching over 12 bases. The CDR3 has 13 residues. Germline assignment: CDR1 SGHTA and CDR2 FQGTGA. Trimming took 5 bases from V and 10 from J; bases not matched to a gene: 3. The CDR3 DNA is TGTGCCAGCAGCCCAGGACTAGCGGGAGAGCAGTTCTTC. This gives the protein CASSPGLAGEQFF. Full variable domain (rest looked up from reference TRBV7-3 and TRBJ2-1): GAGVSQTPSNKVTEKGKYVELRCDPISGHTALYWYRQSLGQGPEFLIYFQGTGAADDSGLPNDRFFAVRPEGSVSTLKIQRTERGDSAVYLCASSPGLAGEQFFGPGTRLTVL.

This rearrangement joins TRBV7-2 to TRBJ1-3; D is unclear. Trimming stripped 3 bases from V and 0 bases from J, with 12 bases between. The germline CDR1 and CDR2 sequences are SGHTA and FQGNSA. CDR3 length: 16 amino acids. CDR3: CASSFPLSGSGNTIYF. For the CDR3, the DNA is TGTGCCAGCAGCTTCCCCCTATCAGGCTCTGGAAACACCATATATTTT. Supplemented by reference TRBV7-2 and TRBJ1-3, the full variable domain reads GAGVSQSPSNKVTEKGKDVELRCDPISGHTALYWYRQSLGQGLEFLIYFQGNSAPDKSGLPSDRFSAERTGGSVSTLTIQRTQQEDSAVYLCASSFPLSGSGNTIYFGEGSWLTVV.

This clone was recorded only once. The chain joins TRBV28 to TRBJ1-1, with 10 bases identical to TRBD1. The CDR3 consists of 14 residues. Trimming at V came to 4 bases and at J to 4 bases, leaving 3 bases not matched to a gene. Looked up from germline, CDR1 is MDHEN and CDR2 is SYDVKM. The CDR3 nucleotides are TGTGCCAGCAGTTGGACAGGGGGAATCACTGAAGCTTTCTTT. The encoded protein is CASSWTGGITEAFF.

The gene calls are TRBV18 and TRBJ1-4; D unresolved. Deletions cut 2 bases from V and 1 base from J, with 14 bases between. The CDR3 loop spans 17 amino acids. The germline CDR1 and CDR2 sequences are KGHSH and LQKENI. CDR3 in DNA: TGTGCCAGCTCACCAGACGAGGGTTTTGGAACTAATGAAAAACTGTTTTTT. This gives the protein CASSPDEGFGTNEKLFF.

The chain recombines TRBV4-1 with TRBJ1-4, with a weak D call TRBD1 (6 bases). V shed 4 bases and J shed 7 bases, with 13 bases lying between them. Germline V gene sequence: CDR1 MGHRA, CDR2 YSYEKL. The CDR3 has 14 residues. The CDR3 reads CASSRVQGLEKLFF. The CDR3 bases are TGCGCCAGCAGCCGAGTACAGGGTCTTGAAAAACTGTTTTTT.

The chain employs TRBV18 and TRBJ1-1; 9 nucleotides match TRBD1. The V and J ends lost 6 bases and 2 bases, in that order; junction bases with no gene match: 4. The CDR3 totals 14 residues. Germline V gene sequence: CDR1 KGHSH, CDR2 LQKENI. The CDR3 bases are TGTGCCAGCTCGGGACAGGGACAAAACACTGAAGCTTTCTTT. Residues: CASSGQGQNTEAFF.

J is TRBJ2-7 and V is TRBV9, with 10 nucleotides matching TRBD1. Per germline, CDR1 SGDLS and CDR2 YYNGEE. This CDR3 contains 15 residues. Trimming removed 3 bases from V and 6 bases from J; junction bases left unmatched: 9. Written as DNA, the CDR3 is TGTGCCAGCAGCGGTGGGCCGGGACAGGGGATCGAGCAGTACTTC. Translated: CASSGGPGQGIEQYF.

The J gene is TRBJ2-7, the V gene TRBV6-2 or TRBV6-3, with D perhaps TRBD2 (6 bases). From germline, CDR1 is MNHEY and CDR2 SVGEGT. Trimming removed 2 bases at V and 4 bases at J, with 9 bases between. CDR3 size: 13 residues. The DNA for the CDR3 is TGTGCCAGCAGTTACGGACTATCTTACGAGCAGTACTTC. It encodes CASSYGLSYEQYF.

The rearrangement joins TRBV27 to TRBJ2-7, with 7 bases identical to TRBD2. Germline V gives CDR1 MNHEY, CDR2 SMNVEV (reference sequence). The V segment lost 2 bases and the J segment 3 bases; nucleotides outside the gene matches: 7. This CDR3 spans 15 amino acids. CDR3: CASSLTSSGFYEQYF. CDR3 nucleotides: TGTGCCAGCAGTTTAACCTCTAGCGGCTTCTACGAGCAGTACTTC.